These 28 T cell receptor beta chains were all obtained from the same sample, sequenced in a study of T cells in Graves' hyperthyroidism and ophthalmopathy. Researchers amplified the TCR beta CDR3 regions from RNA transcripts. When the TCR CDR3 underwent first-round RT-PCR, the HTBI primer set was used. TCRdb analysed the multiplex PCR reads with MiXCR anew, one entry per CDR3 protein. The repertoire holds about 620,000 distinct CDR3 sequences, with about a sixth as singletons. The sequenced sample consisted of blood. These receptor sequences come from a woman aged 25 to 39 with Graves' hyperthyroidism.

Worth noting for this clonotype: A junction end diverges from the germline sequence, so it may reflect a read error. The chain couples TRBV6-5 to TRBJ2-3; D may be TRBD1 (5 bases). CDR1 and CDR2 (germline): MNHEY, SVGAGI. The CDR3 sequence is 14 residues long. The CDR3 sequence is CASSLDRSTDTQCF. In DNA, the CDR3 is TGTGCCAGCAGCTTAGACAGATCCACAGATACGCAGTGTTTT.

This clonotype was picked up many times. V usage is TRBV25-1 and J usage is TRBJ2-1; 16 bases line up with TRBD2. Germline V gene data show CDR1 as MGHDK and CDR2 as SYGVNS. The V segment lost 1 base and the J segment 1 base; nucleotides outside the gene matches: 13. The CDR3 totals 22 residues. The CDR3 DNA sequence: TGTGCCAGCAGTGAATCTCGCTCTTGGGGACTAGCGGGAGGGCCATCCTACAATGAGCAGTTCTTC. It is translated as CASSESRSWGLAGGPSYNEQFF. The full variable domain, rest sourced from reference TRBV25-1 and TRBJ2-1, is EADIYQTPRYLVIGTGKKITLECSQTMGHDKMYWYQQDPGMELHLIHYSYGVNSTEKGDLSSESTVSRIRTEHFPLTLESARPSHTSQYLCASSESRSWGLAGGPSYNEQFFGPGTRLTVL.

V usage is TRBV9 and J usage is TRBJ1-1; maybe TRBD1 (5 bases). Germline V gene lookup returns CDR1 SGDLS and CDR2 YYNGEE. Trimming removed 0 bases at V and 4 bases at J, with 13 bases between. This CDR3 has 15 residues. CDR3 protein: CASSVGLGRGTEAFF. In DNA, the CDR3 is TGTGCCAGCAGCGTAGGTCTGGGAAGGGGCACTGAAGCTTTCTTT.

This clonotype appeared many times. The chain is built from TRBV5-1 and TRBJ2-1; the match to TRBD2 covers 11 bases. Per germline, CDR1 SGHRS and CDR2 YFSETQ. The CDR3 contains 20 residues. After removal of 0 bases from V and 0 bases from J, the junction contained 11 bases not matched to a gene. The CDR3 loop reads CASSLARLAGGLSSYNEQFF. The DNA for the CDR3 is TGCGCCAGCAGCTTGGCTCGTCTAGCGGGAGGCCTCAGCTCCTACAATGAGCAGTTCTTC.

The chain is built from TRBV9 and TRBJ2-5; the match to TRBD2 covers 7 bases. CDR3 length: 15 residues. The germline CDR1 and CDR2 sequences are SGDLS and YYNGEE. Trimming at V came to 4 bases and at J to 5 bases, leaving 11 bases not matched to a gene. This CDR3 is CASSPGGTHLETQYF. CDR3 coding DNA: TGTGCCAGCAGCCCCGGGGGGACCCACTTGGAGACCCAGTACTTC. The whole variable domain, filled in from reference TRBV9 and TRBJ2-5, reads DSGVTQTPKHLITATGQRVTLRCSPRSGDLSVYWYQQSLDQGLQFLIQYYNGEERAKGNILERFSAQQFPDLHSELNLSSLELGDSALYFCASSPGGTHLETQYFGPGTRLLVL.

CDR3 nucleotide sequence: TGTGCCAGCAGCAATAGTTTAACTACCTACGAGCAGTACTTC. Its protein is CASSNSLTTYEQYF. V gene TRBV7-9 combines with J gene TRBJ2-7; D unclear. This CDR3 has 14 residues. V lost 5 bases to trimming and J lost 2 bases, with 13 bases between them. Germline CDR1 and CDR2: SEHNR and FQNEAQ (reference sequence).

This clonotype was seen a few times. This chain connects TRBV3-1 to TRBJ2-7; the match to TRBD1 covers 8 bases. Germline V gene data show CDR1 as LGHDT and CDR2 as YNNKEL (reference sequence). The V gene end was trimmed by 4 bases and the J gene end by 6 bases; junction bases not matched to a gene: 8. The CDR3 contains 14 residues. The chain's CDR3 is CASSPSQGVREQYF. The CDR3 DNA follows: TGTGCCAGCAGCCCCTCACAGGGGGTTCGCGAGCAGTACTTC.

The chain uses TRBV12-3 or TRBV12-4 and TRBJ2-4; D possibly uses TRBD1 or TRBD2 (5 bases each). V lost 3 bases, J lost 3 bases, and 12 bases lay in between. This CDR3 contains 15 residues. The CDR3 DNA follows: TGTGCCAGCAGTTTTCGGGGCATGGGCAAAAACATTCAGTACTTC. It translates to CASSFRGMGKNIQYF.

This clonotype was detected only a few times. The rearrangement uses TRBV20-1 and TRBJ2-1; 12 bases agree with TRBD2. The V gene's germline CDR1 is DFQATT and CDR2 SNEGSKA (reference sequence). The V segment lost 2 bases and the J segment 0 bases; nucleotides outside the gene matches: 5. The CDR3 has 17 amino acids. CDR3 sequence (DNA): TGCAGTGCTAGAACTAGCGGGAGGTCATCCTCCTACAATGAGCAGTTCTTC. Its protein product is CSARTSGRSSSYNEQFF.

This clonotype was observed many times. The rearrangement links TRBV5-1 to TRBJ2-5, with a weak D call TRBD1 (5 bases). CDR3 length equals 13 residues. V dropped 2 bases and J dropped 4 bases, with 9 bases sitting between them. From germline, CDR1 is SGHRS and CDR2 YFSETQ. As DNA, the CDR3 is TGCGCCAGCAGCTTCTTAGGGGCAGAGACCCAGTACTTC. Translated: CASSFLGAETQYF. Filled out from reference TRBV5-1 and TRBJ2-5, the complete variable domain reads KAGVTQTPRYLIKTRGQQVTLSCSPISGHRSVSWYQQTPGQGLQFLFEYFSETQRNKGNFPGRFSGRQFSNSRSEMNVSTLELGDSALYLCASSFLGAETQYFGPGTRLLVL.

This clonotype has at least ten counts. This rearrangement joins TRBV3-1 to TRBJ1-1; 12 bases agree with TRBD1. Trimming removed 0 bases from V and 4 bases from J; junction bases left unmatched: 6. The length of the CDR3 is 17 residues. The germline CDR1 and CDR2 sequences are LGHDT and YNNKEL (reference sequence). CDR3 in amino acids: CASSQDRDRGRGTEAFF. In nucleotides, the CDR3 is TGTGCCAGCAGCCAAGACCGGGACAGGGGGCGAGGCACTGAAGCTTTCTTT.

The chain uses TRBV12-3 or TRBV12-4 and TRBJ1-5; D uncertain. There are 15 residues in the CDR3. Trimming shortened V by 3 bases and J by 0 bases, and 9 bases separated the two germline ends. The CDR3 DNA reads as TGTGCCAGCAGTTTTATGTCGGGTAGCAATCAGCCCCAGCATTTT. It is translated as CASSFMSGSNQPQHF.

In its sample, this clonotype was seen many times. The chain uses TRBV6-2 or TRBV6-3 and TRBJ2-7; 8 bases match TRBD1. Germline assignment: CDR1 MNHEY and CDR2 SVGEGT. With V trimmed by 7 bases and J by 1 base, 9 bases remained unmatched. The CDR3 runs to 15 residues. The DNA for the CDR3 is TGTGCCAGCAACTGGGCAGGGACAGGATCCTACGAGCAGTACTTC. This sequence encodes CASNWAGTGSYEQYF.

In this sample, this clonotype turned up a few times. The chain couples TRBV10-3 to TRBJ2-3, with a tentative D call TRBD2 (5 bases). The V gene lost 10 bases and the J gene lost 5 bases, with 10 bases spanning the gap. The CDR3 totals 11 residues. The germline V gene encodes CDR1 ENHRY and CDR2 SYGVKD. The DNA of the CDR3 is TGTGCCACCCAGAGGGAAGATACGCAGTATTTT. It specifies CATQREDTQYF.

The rearrangement joins TRBV5-4 to TRBJ1-2, with D tentatively TRBD1 (6 bases). The CDR3 length is 16 residues. V shed 2 bases and J shed 4 bases, with 18 bases lying between them. CDR1 is SGHNT, CDR2 YYREEE, per germline (reference sequence). CDR3 region: CASSLTQGYGLYGYTF. CDR3 nucleotides: TGTGCCAGCAGCTTAACACAGGGATACGGGCTCTATGGCTACACCTTC.

This rearrangement joins TRBV27 to TRBJ1-1, with 10 bases that match TRBD1. Germline trimming cut 8 bases from V and 5 bases from J; bases unmatched to any gene: 11. Germline V gene sequence: CDR1 MNHEY, CDR2 SMNVEV (reference sequence). The CDR3 length is 15 residues. In nucleotides, the CDR3 is TGTGCCAGCCGGGACAGGGGCCCCCCTGGGACTGAAGCTTTCTTT. Its protein is CASRDRGPPGTEAFF.

This clonotype has a handful of counts. As DNA, the CDR3 is TGTGCCAGCAGTTTATCCCGGCGGGAGTCACCCTACGAGCAGTACTTC. This sequence encodes CASSLSRRESPYEQYF. The chain carries TRBV27 and TRBJ2-7; 7 bases fit TRBD2. The J segment lost 2 bases and the V segment lost 0 bases, leaving 7 bases of the junction unmatched. The CDR3 runs to 16 residues. Germline V gene data show CDR1 as MNHEY and CDR2 as SMNVEV (reference sequence).

Only a few counts were recorded for this clonotype. The chain recombines TRBV7-9 with TRBJ2-1; D unclear. Trimming shortened V by 4 bases and J by 10 bases, and 20 bases separated the two germline ends. Germline-derived CDR1 and CDR2 are SEHNR and FQNEAQ (reference sequence). This CDR3 spans 15 amino acids. CDR3 nucleotide sequence: TGTGCCAGCAGCTCCACTTACGACGCGGAGAGGGAGCAGTTCTTC. Its translation: CASSSTYDAEREQFF.

Many counts were recorded for this clonotype. The chain employs TRBV24-1 and TRBJ2-1; 12 bases align to TRBD1. V was clipped by 4 bases and J by 8 bases; unmatched bases: 8. Per the germline V gene, CDR1 is KGHDR and CDR2 is SFDVKD. This CDR3 has 16 amino acids. CDR3 nucleotide sequence: TGTGCCACCAGTGAGGGGACAGGGGGCGCTTTCCATGAGCAGTTCTTC. It yields the protein CATSEGTGGAFHEQFF.

This clonotype was seen many times. J is TRBJ2-5 and V is TRBV12-3 or TRBV12-4; TRBD2 is a possible D gene (7 bases). The CDR3 totals 13 residues. V shed 6 bases and J shed 7 bases, with 15 bases lying between them. The CDR3 here is CASSGLAGATQYF. CDR3 in DNA: TGTGCCAGCAGCGGGCTGGCGGGGGCGACCCAGTACTTC.

This clonotype has just a few counts. The V gene is TRBV30, the J gene TRBJ1-2; TRBD1 matches at 7 bases. Germline V gives CDR1 GTSNPN, CDR2 SVGIG (reference sequence). Trimming at V came to 0 bases and at J to 1 base, leaving 2 bases not matched to a gene. The CDR3 length is 14 residues. CDR3 residues: CAWSVGQINYGYTF. DNA of the CDR3: TGTGCCTGGAGTGTGGGACAGATTAACTATGGCTACACCTTC.

Only a few counts were recorded for this clonotype. The V and J genes are TRBV4-1 and TRBJ2-2; possible D gene TRBD1, 6 bases. CDR1 is MGHRA, CDR2 YSYEKL, per germline. There are 13 residues in the CDR3. V was pared by 0 bases and J by 14 bases, with 13 bases between. The CDR3 region is CASSQDQGRGLFF. CDR3 bases: TGCGCCAGCAGCCAAGATCAAGGCAGGGGACTGTTTTTT.

CDR3 nucleotides: TGCAGCGCTGGACAGGGGGGAACTGAAGCTTTCTTT. Protein product: CSAGQGGTEAFF. The chain employs TRBV20-1 and TRBJ1-1, with 10 bases that match TRBD1. Germline CDR1 is DFQATT and CDR2 is SNEGSKA (reference sequence). The CDR3 loop spans 12 amino acids.

This clonotype was recorded a few times. One end of the junction is discordant with germline, which a read error may explain. The V and J genes are TRBV7-7 and TRBJ2-4; 12 bases are a match to TRBD2. The germline V gene encodes CDR1 SSHAT and CDR2 FNYEAQ (reference sequence). The CDR3 has 20 amino acids. In DNA, the CDR3 is TGTGCTAGCACTACGGCCCCTAGCGGGAGGGATCCACTAGCCAAAAACATTCAGTACTTC. Protein product: CASTTAPSGRDPLAKNIQYF.

This clonotype was counted at least ten times. The rearrangement links TRBV7-2 to TRBJ2-5; 16 nucleotides agree with TRBD2. Germline loops: CDR1 SGHTA, CDR2 FQGNSA. The CDR3 loop spans 16 amino acids. With 5 bases clipped from V and 4 bases from J, the junction kept 4 bases outside the gene matches. The CDR3 region is CASSTGLAGGPETQYF. In nucleotides, the CDR3 is TGTGCCAGCAGCACGGGACTAGCGGGAGGGCCAGAGACCCAGTACTTC.

There are a few counts of this clonotype. The rearrangement joins TRBV20-1 to TRBJ2-5, with a weak D call TRBD1 (6 bases). CDR3 size: 16 residues. CDR1 and CDR2 (germline): DFQATT, SNEGSKA (reference sequence). Trimming left V 3 bases short and J 2 bases short, with 19 bases between. CDR3 coding DNA: TGCAGTGCTAGTGCCTTAAGGGACAACTTACAAGAGACCCAGTACTTC. This sequence encodes CSASALRDNLQETQYF.

The chain has TRBV4-2 and TRBJ1-4; no firm D call. This CDR3 has 16 amino acids. Germline V gene sequence: CDR1 LGHNA, CDR2 YNFKEQ. V lost 4 bases and J lost 0, with 12 bases in between. The CDR3, as DNA: TGTGCCAGCAGCCCGAGAGCTGGAACAACTAATGAAAAACTGTTTTTT. Translation gives CASSPRAGTTNEKLFF.

This clonotype has at least ten counts. V and J are TRBV2 and TRBJ1-1, with 8 bases lining up with TRBD1. In germline, CDR1 is SNHLY, CDR2 FYNNEI. The CDR3 is 12 residues long. After removal of 8 bases from V and 7 bases from J, the junction contained 6 bases not matched to a gene. The CDR3 bases are TGTGCCAGCCAGGGGGCTAGGCTTGAAGCTTTCTTT. Protein sequence: CASQGARLEAFF.